This T cell receptor beta chain was obtained from a study of response to subunit inactivated influenza vaccine. TCRdb fed the RT-PCR reads into MiXCR, producing one record per CDR3 protein. The sample has under 850,000 distinct CDR3 sequences, about 18% seen once. General study results and limits: That few new T cells are recruited by each seasonal influenza vaccination was the authors' suggestion.

This clonotype was seen more than once but under ten times. Its specificity is not known. Trimming shortened V by 7 bases and J by 4 bases, and 21 bases separated the two germline ends. CDR1 is MNHNS, CDR2 SASEGT, per germline. The CDR3 contains 16 residues. This receptor was taken from a man aged 50 to 59 who received an inactivated influenza vaccine. The rearrangement joins TRBV6-1 to TRBJ2-3, with D perhaps matching TRBD1 (5 bases). Sequencing used PBMCs from blood, obtained 4 to 6 days after vaccination. The CDR3 sequence is CASTPLGPLGPDTQYF. CDR3 DNA: TGTGCCAGCACCCCGCTGGGGCCGCTGGGGCCAGATACGCAGTATTTT.